This is a list of T cell receptor beta chains from one sample in a study of T cell repertoires in cytomegalovirus infection. Each CDR3 protein is one row after TCRdb ran MiXCR on the reads. The table lists about 530,000 distinct CDR3 sequences, more than 20% of them singletons. Sequenced material: PBMCs. The receptor set was obtained from a human donor in good health (CMV status not recorded). Some clones in this sample may be carry-over from other donors' samples. Each CDR3 is given with its conserved first and last residue. D genes are given only for firm matches. Size values are once, few and many counts, or a class for expanded clones, and some rows have none.

v_call	j_call	cdr3_length	d_call	clone_size	cdr3_aa	cdr3_nt
TRBV6-2/TRBV6-3	TRBJ2-1	13	.	.	CASSNDKYNEQFF	TGTGCCAGCAGTAACGACAAGTACAATGAGCAGTTCTTC
TRBV27	TRBJ1-5	14	.	.	CASSLFQGSMPQHF	TGTGCCAGCAGTTTATTCCAGGGCAGTATGCCCCAGCATTTT
TRBV12-3/TRBV12-4	TRBJ2-3	15	.	.	CASSPLQGGTDTQYF	TGTGCCAGCAGCCCACTACAGGGCGGCACAGATACGCAGTATTTT
TRBV7-9	TRBJ2-7	13	TRBD2	few	CASRPTSSYEQYF	TGTGCCAGCAGACCGACTAGCAGCTACGAGCAGTACTTC
TRBV27	TRBJ2-1	14	.	.	CASSLFTGRNEQFF	TGTGCCAGCAGTTTATTCACAGGGAGAAATGAGCAGTTCTTC
TRBV6-5	TRBJ2-7	14	TRBD1	.	CASRRTGREVEQYF	TGTGCCAGCAGGCGGACAGGGAGAGAAGTCGAGCAGTACTTC
TRBV7-6	TRBJ2-3	13	.	many	CASTRLSTDTQYF	TGTGCCAGCACCCGTCTGAGCACAGATACGCAGTATTTT
TRBV28	TRBJ2-1	16	TRBD2	few	CASSLGAGTRSDEQFF	TGTGCCAGCAGTTTAGGAGCGGGAACTAGATCGGATGAGCAGTTCTTC
TRBV19	TRBJ2-2	14	.	few	CASSWGVDTGELFF	TGTGCCAGTAGTTGGGGGGTCGACACCGGGGAGCTGTTTTTT
TRBV7-9	TRBJ1-2	13	.	few	CASSGGTVEGYTF	TGTGCCAGCAGCGGAGGGACGGTGGAAGGCTACACCTTC
TRBV10-2	TRBJ1-6	15	TRBD1	few	CASQKDRGFNSPLHF	TGCGCCAGCCAAAAGGACAGGGGTTTTAATTCACCCCTCCACTTT
TRBV2	TRBJ2-1	13	TRBD1	few	CASSRDSHNEQFF	TGTGCCAGCAGTAGGGACAGCCACAATGAGCAGTTCTTC
TRBV12-3/TRBV12-4	TRBJ2-2	15	.	.	CASSPGRPNTGELFF	TGTGCCAGCAGTCCGGGACGTCCGAACACCGGGGAGCTGTTTTTT
TRBV5-1	TRBJ2-7	14	.	.	CASKRQLETYEQYF	TGCGCCAGCAAACGACAGCTCGAGACCTACGAGCAGTACTTC
TRBV18	TRBJ1-1	18	TRBD1	once	CASSPNLMPRGGDTEAFF	TGTGCCAGCTCACCAAACCTGATGCCCAGGGGGGGGGACACTGAAGCTTTCTTT
TRBV7-6	TRBJ2-3	16	.	.	CASSFRSGGTADTQYF	TGTGCCAGCAGCTTCCGGTCCGGCGGGACTGCAGATACGCAGTATTTT
TRBV12-3/TRBV12-4	TRBJ1-2	11	.	many	CASRVRNGYTF	TGTGCCAGCAGGGTGAGGAATGGCTACACCTTC
TRBV12-3/TRBV12-4	TRBJ2-7	15	.	.	CASSPPRGTRSEQYF	TGTGCCAGCAGTCCCCCCCGGGGTACTCGGAGCGAGCAGTACTTC
TRBV20-1	TRBJ2-1	18	TRBD2	few	CSARDRAGGLAENNEQFF	TGCAGTGCTAGAGATCGAGCAGGGGGACTAGCGGAGAACAATGAGCAGTTCTTC
TRBV2	TRBJ2-2	16	TRBD2	few	CASSEGRGQGTGELFF	TGTGCCAGCAGTGAGGGGAGGGGCCAGGGCACCGGGGAGCTGTTTTTT
TRBV4-3	TRBJ2-3	16	.	few	CASSQEGRGVTDTQYF	TGCGCCAGCAGCCAAGAAGGGCGTGGCGTCACAGATACGCAGTATTTT
TRBV3-1	TRBJ1-2	15	.	.	CASSHDRALGYGYTF	TGTGCCAGCAGCCACGACAGAGCCCTGGGGTATGGCTACACCTTC
TRBV7-2	TRBJ1-4	14	TRBD1	.	CASRPGTGDEKLFF	TGTGCCAGCAGGCCCGGGACAGGGGATGAAAAACTGTTTTTT
TRBV4-1	TRBJ2-2	15	TRBD1	few	CASSARDRNTGELFF	TGCGCCAGCAGCGCCCGGGACAGGAACACCGGGGAGCTGTTTTTT
TRBV7-8	TRBJ2-2	12	.	many	CASSLDAGELFF	TGTGCCAGCAGCTTAGATGCCGGGGAGCTGTTTTTT
TRBV7-2	TRBJ1-5	13	.	.	CASSHGVGQPQHF	TGTGCCAGCAGCCATGGGGTTGGTCAGCCCCAGCATTTT
TRBV7-2	TRBJ1-2	11	.	.	CASSPGEGYTF	TGTGCCAGCAGCCCCGGTGAGGGCTACACCTTC
TRBV4-3	TRBJ1-4	14	.	.	CASSQDIRGEKLFF	TGCGCCAGCAGCCAAGATATCCGTGGGGAAAAACTGTTTTTT
TRBV7-9	TRBJ1-1	12	.	.	CASSSTVAEAFF	TGTGCCAGCAGCTCGACAGTTGCCGAAGCTTTCTTT
TRBV10-3	TRBJ2-7	12	.	few	CAISEFGDGQYF	TGTGCCATCAGTGAGTTTGGGGACGGGCAGTACTTC
TRBV4-3	TRBJ2-2	14	.	.	CASSQLKGTGELFF	TGCGCCAGCAGCCAACTTAAGGGCACCGGGGAGCTGTTTTTT
TRBV29-1	TRBJ2-3	14	.	.	CSSLPGDYTDTQYF	TGCAGCTCCCTCCCCGGGGATTACACAGATACGCAGTATTTT
TRBV11-3	TRBJ2-3	14	.	.	CASRLGSSTDTQYF	TGTGCCAGCAGACTAGGATCAAGCACAGATACGCAGTATTTT
TRBV28	TRBJ2-1	16	.	.	CASSLLVGQGTNEQFF	TGTGCCAGCAGTTTATTAGTCGGGCAGGGGACCAATGAGCAGTTCTTC
TRBV20-1	TRBJ2-5	11	.	.	CSARGEETQYF	TGCAGTGCTAGAGGCGAGGAGACCCAGTACTTC
TRBV7-2	TRBJ1-4	16	.	many	CASSSGDRRANEKLFF	TGTGCCAGCAGCTCAGGGGATAGGAGAGCTAATGAAAAACTGTTTTTT
TRBV7-6	TRBJ2-1	14	TRBD2	many	CASSPLLAYNEQFF	TGTGCCAGCAGCCCCTTACTAGCGTACAATGAGCAGTTCTTC
TRBV6-2/TRBV6-3	TRBJ1-5	13	.	.	CASGQGVNQPQHF	TGTGCCAGCGGTCAAGGGGTAAATCAGCCCCAGCATTTT
TRBV7-2	TRBJ2-2	17	.	many	CASSSVARAPNTGELFF	TGTGCCAGCAGCTCGGTGGCCCGGGCACCGAACACCGGGGAGCTGTTTTTT
TRBV10-2	TRBJ1-5	17	TRBD1	few	CASMRGTGPSLHQPQHF	TGCGCCAGCATGAGAGGGACAGGTCCTTCCTTACATCAGCCCCAGCATTTT
TRBV14	TRBJ2-1	15	.	many	CASSQDGPRTNEQFF	TGTGCCAGCAGCCAAGACGGCCCAAGGACCAATGAGCAGTTCTTC
TRBV7-2	TRBJ1-1	15	.	.	CASSLALDRNTEAFF	TGTGCCAGCAGCTTAGCTCTGGACAGGAACACTGAAGCTTTCTTT
TRBV7-9	TRBJ2-1	15	TRBD2	once	CASSSLSGTYNEQFF	TGTGCCAGCAGCTCGCTAAGCGGGACCTACAATGAGCAGTTCTTC
TRBV7-2	TRBJ1-4	14	.	.	CASSAGFFNEKLFF	TGTGCCAGCAGCGCCGGATTCTTTAATGAAAAACTGTTTTTT
TRBV19	TRBJ2-2	16	TRBD1	few	CASSLPGQGNPGELFF	TGTGCCAGTAGCCTACCGGGACAGGGAAACCCCGGGGAGCTGTTTTTT
TRBV25-1	TRBJ2-3	16	.	few	CASSEFTSSVTDTQYF	TGTGCCAGCAGTGAATTTACGTCTAGCGTAACAGATACGCAGTATTTT
TRBV7-9	TRBJ2-3	17	.	few	CASSIRRDTRHTDTQYF	TGTGCCAGCAGTATCCGCCGGGACACTAGACACACAGATACGCAGTATTTT
TRBV7-2	TRBJ1-4	14	.	.	CASSPRWGEQKLFF	TGTGCCAGCAGCCCTCGGTGGGGGGAACAAAAACTGTTTTTT
TRBV7-6	TRBJ2-5	17	TRBD2	many	CASSLLLTSGNGETQYF	TGTGCCAGCAGCTTACTTCTGACTAGCGGGAATGGAGAGACCCAGTACTTC
TRBV11-2	TRBJ1-1	14	.	few	CASSAGRLNTEAFF	TGTGCCAGCAGCGCGGGACGTCTGAACACTGAAGCTTTCTTT
TRBV6-2/TRBV6-3	TRBJ2-1	13	.	.	CASSTQQYNEQFF	TGTGCCAGCAGTACCCAACAATACAATGAGCAGTTCTTC
TRBV4-1	TRBJ2-1	17	.	.	CASSQSHRVNPYNEQFF	TGCGCCAGCAGCCAATCACATCGCGTCAACCCTTACAATGAGCAGTTCTTC
TRBV10-2	TRBJ2-1	14	.	once	CASSESRAGNEQFF	TGCGCCAGCAGTGAGTCAAGAGCCGGCAATGAGCAGTTCTTC
TRBV11-3	TRBJ2-3	17	.	.	CASSLDWGADITDTQYF	TGTGCCAGCAGCTTAGATTGGGGGGCCGATATCACAGATACGCAGTATTTT
TRBV7-8	TRBJ1-1	13	.	many	CASSRAMDTEAFF	TGTGCCAGCAGTCGGGCGATGGACACTGAAGCTTTCTTT